Described below is a single TCR beta chain sequence and its context. Its target is unknown. The CDR3 totals 13 residues. Trimming stripped 0 bases from V and 12 bases from J, with 9 bases between. Germline CDR1 is MNHEY and CDR2 is SVGAGI. This entry comes from a study of cytomegalovirus exposure and HLA in healthy donors. 60 Vbeta and 13 Jbeta primers were used in PCR. The repertoire was sequenced with immunoSEQ multiplex PCR; TCRdb's copy has only in-frame clones and lacks some. The data show 100,000 to 150,000 clones, approximately 87% seen once. Study results and limitations: Common viral pathogens seemed, in a later analysis, to connect with several of the most significant clusters. Reported results showed that the classifier diagnosed cytomegalovirus status with high specificity and sensitivity. The authors confirmed in vitro that a few CMV-associated chains were specific for CMV antigens. Among TCR beta chains of equal frequency, HLA-associated ones were more clonally expanded in a later analysis.

The chain uses TRBV6-5 and TRBJ1-6; D is undetermined. The origin of this receptor is a young man in good health and CMV-seropositive. The material sequenced was PBMCs. CDR3 nucleotides: TGTGCCAGCAGTTACTCCCAAGCGGGACCCCTCCACTTT. Translating it yields CASSYSQAGPLHF.